The present entry profiles one TCR beta chain with its context. Repertoires were generated with immunoSEQ multiplex PCR, while TCRdb's copy carries only in-frame clones and drops some. Here the sample spans 110,000 to 150,000 clones, 78% being singletons. The data were obtained in a study of blood T cell repertoires in COVID-19. Study context: PBMCs, B-cell-depleted T cells, or T cells were the source of the cDNA or gDNA that made up the material.

Ages ranged from roughly 18 to 100 years, with residence in some 25 US areas. Clinical history reported by participants formed the basis on which cohorts were assigned. Recovery meant two consecutive negative NP/OP PCR tests, professional clearance, or resolved symptoms. The length of the CDR3 is 10 residues. Between the trimmed V and J ends, which lost 10 bases and 4 bases, there was a span of 7 bases. Germline lookup yields CDR1 SEHNR and CDR2 FQNEAQ (reference sequence). V gene TRBV7-9 combines with J gene TRBJ1-2; D unclear. The material sequenced was PBMCs or T cells enriched from blood (not recorded which). The TCR was taken from a woman between 45 and 65 years old who had recovered from COVID-19. CDR3 in amino acids: CATGLYGYTF. CDR3 bases: TGTGCCACAGGACTCTATGGCTACACCTTC.